The 30 T cell receptor beta chains reported below all come from one sample, sequenced in a study of control samples from healthy donors and cancer patients. Generated by immunoSEQ multiplex PCR, the TCRdb table keeps only in-frame clones and is missing some. The sample holds about 84,000 clones, 84% seen once. Specimen: PBMCs. Receptors originate from a man between 60 and 70 years old with head and neck cancer.

The CDR3: CAWSVASGQETQYF. CDR3 DNA: TGTGCCTGGAGTGTAGCAAGTGGCCAAGAGACCCAGTACTTC. The V call is TRBV30, the J call TRBJ2-5; D gene ambiguous. V was trimmed by 0 bases and J by 1 base, leaving 9 bases between them. In germline, CDR1 is GTSNPN, CDR2 SVGIG (reference sequence). This CDR3 is 14 amino acids long. The variable domain in full, completed from reference TRBV30 and TRBJ2-5, reads SQTIHQWPATLVQPVGSPLSLECTVEGTSNPNLYWYRQAAGRGLQLLFYSVGIGQISSEVPQNLSASRPQDRQFILSSKKLLLSDSGFYLCAWSVASGQETQYFGPGTRLLVL.

In its sample, this clone was seen a few times. The chain employs TRBV11-3 and TRBJ2-3, with TRBD2 matching 10 bases. Germline V gene lookup returns CDR1 SGHNT and CDR2 YENEEA. The CDR3 extends over 20 amino acids. V dropped 5 bases and J dropped 6; count of bases not matched to a gene: 23. The CDR3 DNA is TGTGCCAGCAGCCTCCAACAGGGAGGGTCAGCGGGAGGGTACTTGGATACGCAGTATTTT. Protein product: CASSLQQGGSAGGYLDTQYF.

The chain uses TRBV3-1 (or the pseudogene TRBV3-2) and TRBJ1-5, with a tentative D call TRBD1 (5 bases). V was cut by 4 bases and J by 0 bases, with 10 bases left in between. The CDR3 has 15 amino acids. Germline V lookup: CDR1 LGHDT, CDR2 YNNKEL (reference sequence). In nucleotides, the CDR3 is TGTGCCAGCAGCCTTGGGACGGGTAGCAATCAGCCCCAGCATTTT. Its translation: CASSLGTGSNQPQHF.

V is TRBV4-2 and J is TRBJ1-4, with a weak D call TRBD1 (6 bases). The CDR3 runs 15 residues. Trimming cost V 2 bases and J 4 bases, with 11 bases left between them. CDR1 and CDR2 from the germline V gene are LGHNA and YNFKEQ. CDR3 DNA: TGTGCCAGCAGCCAACGAGGACAGCTTAATGAAAAACTGTTTTTT. It encodes CASSQRGQLNEKLFF.

This rearrangement joins TRBV9 to TRBJ1-1, with D unresolved. The V and J ends lost 2 bases and 1 base respectively, with 9 bases between them. This CDR3 has 14 amino acids. Germline V gives CDR1 SGDLS, CDR2 YYNGEE. CDR3 loop: CASSVGWGNTEAFF. DNA of the CDR3: TGTGCCAGCAGCGTTGGATGGGGGAACACTGAAGCTTTCTTT. The full variable domain, in which reference TRBV9 and TRBJ1-1 provide the parts outside the CDR3, is DSGVTQTPKHLITATGQRVTLRCSPRSGDLSVYWYQQSLDQGLQFLIQYYNGEERAKGNILERFSAQQFPDLHSELNLSSLELGDSALYFCASSVGWGNTEAFFGQGTRLTVV.

This sequence joins TRBV5-1 and TRBJ2-7; no definite D call. Trimming took 3 bases from V and 2 from J, leaving 12 bases between them. The CDR3 runs 14 residues. The germline gives CDR1 SGHRS, CDR2 YFSETQ. CDR3 loop: CASSSGETTYEQYF. DNA of the CDR3: TGCGCCAGCAGCTCCGGTGAGACGACCTACGAGCAGTACTTC.

A single count supports this clone. The gene calls are TRBV3-1 (or the pseudogene TRBV3-2) and TRBJ2-1; no reliable D call. The CDR3 extends over 15 amino acids. The ends were cut back, 2 bases at V and 0 bases at J, with 8 bases in the middle. CDR1 and CDR2 (germline): LGHDT, YNNKEL (reference sequence). The DNA for the CDR3 is TGTGCCAGCAGCCAAACAGCTAGCTCCTACAATGAGCAGTTCTTC. It codes for CASSQTASSYNEQFF.

The V call is TRBV5-1, the J call TRBJ2-2; TRBD1 matches at 9 bases. The V segment lost 8 bases and the J segment 2 bases; nucleotides outside the gene matches: 7. Germline CDR1 reads SGHRS; CDR2 reads YFSETQ. The CDR3 length is 15 residues. The CDR3 DNA sequence: TGCGCCAGTAGGGAACAGGGGGCTAACACCGGGGAGCTGTTTTTT. Residues: CASREQGANTGELFF. Full variable domain (missing parts from reference TRBV5-1 and TRBJ2-2): KAGVTQTPRYLIKTRGQQVTLSCSPISGHRSVSWYQQTPGQGLQFLFEYFSETQRNKGNFPGRFSGRQFSNSRSEMNVSTLELGDSALYLCASREQGANTGELFFGEGSRLTVL.

J is TRBJ2-7 and V is TRBV5-1; D may correspond to TRBD1 or TRBD2 (5 bases each). The germline gives CDR1 SGHRS, CDR2 YFSETQ. V lost 0 bases, J lost 6 bases, and 10 bases lay in between. The CDR3 loop spans 13 amino acids. The CDR3 DNA follows: TGCGCCAGCAGCTTGGGTGGGGGTAGCGAGCAGTACTTC. Residues: CASSLGGGSEQYF.

The chain joins TRBV18 to TRBJ2-1; unclear D gene. Trimming left V 2 bases short and J 3 bases short, with 5 bases between. CDR3 size: 13 residues. Germline CDR1 is KGHSH and CDR2 is LQKENI. CDR3 nucleotides: TGTGCCAGCTCACCAAACCGCTACAATGAGCAGTTCTTC. This encodes CASSPNRYNEQFF.

V usage is TRBV5-1 and J usage is TRBJ2-1, with TRBD2 identical over 10 bases. The ends lost 4 bases at V and 5 bases at J; junction bases unmatched: 3. This CDR3 contains 14 residues. The germline V gene encodes CDR1 SGHRS and CDR2 YFSETQ. This CDR3 is CASSRLAGNNEQFF. The DNA of the CDR3 is TGCGCCAGCAGCAGACTAGCGGGTAACAATGAGCAGTTCTTC.

The chain is built from TRBV27 and TRBJ2-7, with D uncertain. This CDR3 is built from 13 residues. Trimming removed 0 bases from V and 5 bases from J, with 8 bases in between. The germline V gene encodes CDR1 MNHEY and CDR2 SMNVEV (reference sequence). This chain's CDR3 is CASSLSSSNEQYF. The CDR3 nucleotides are TGTGCCAGCAGTTTATCTAGCTCTAACGAGCAGTACTTC.

This clone was counted between two and nine times. This chain links TRBV7-8 with TRBJ2-7; 7 bases map to TRBD2. V shed 5 bases, J shed 2 bases, and the junction held 21 bases outside the gene matches. The CDR3 runs to 19 residues. CDR1 is SGHVS and CDR2 is FQNEAQ in the germline V gene. CDR3 protein: CASSQRPRSVGAGAYEQYF. CDR3 coding DNA: TGTGCCAGCAGCCAACGACCACGTTCGGTTGGGGCGGGAGCCTACGAGCAGTACTTC. The entire variable domain, with the rest obtained from reference TRBV7-8 and TRBJ2-7, is as follows: GAGVSQSPRYKVAKRGQDVALRCDPISGHVSLFWYQQALGQGPEFLTYFQNEAQLDKSGLPSDRFFAERPEGSVSTLKIQRTQQEDSAVYLCASSQRPRSVGAGAYEQYFGPGTRLTVT.

The V and J genes are TRBV3-1 (or the pseudogene TRBV3-2) and TRBJ1-2; D perhaps matches TRBD1 (5 bases). V was clipped by 1 base and J by 2 bases, with 17 bases between them. The CDR3 spans 17 residues. Germline V gene data show CDR1 as LGHDT and CDR2 as YNNKEL (reference sequence). The CDR3 region has the DNA TGTGCCAGCAGCCAAGTTTTAAATTTGGGGGGGAACTATGGCTACACCTTC. Translating gives CASSQVLNLGGNYGYTF.

The V and J genes are TRBV2 and TRBJ2-7; 12 nucleotides align to TRBD1. The germline gives CDR1 SNHLY, CDR2 FYNNEI. The J segment lost 7 bases and the V segment lost 6 bases, leaving 7 bases of the junction unmatched. This CDR3 has 14 amino acids. CDR3 protein: CASRKGTGGQEQYF. As DNA, the CDR3 is TGTGCCAGCAGGAAAGGGACAGGGGGCCAAGAGCAGTACTTC.

The chain has TRBV2 and TRBJ1-1; D is uncertain. Germline V gene lookup returns CDR1 SNHLY and CDR2 FYNNEI. This CDR3 is built from 15 residues. Trimming removed 3 bases from V and 2 bases from J, with 13 bases in between. CDR3 coding DNA: TGTGCCAGCAGTGATCTCCAGGCTCACAACACTGAAGCTTTCTTT. It specifies CASSDLQAHNTEAFF.

This rearrangement joins TRBV28 to TRBJ1-5, with D perhaps TRBD1 (6 bases). The germline V gene has CDR1 MDHEN and CDR2 SYDVKM. The CDR3 length is 16 residues. V lost 7 bases and J lost 1, with 17 bases in between. In DNA, the CDR3 is TGTGCCAGCAAACCGGGCCAGGGGATGAGCAATCAGCCCCAGCATTTT. Protein sequence: CASKPGQGMSNQPQHF.

The J gene is TRBJ2-3, the V gene TRBV10-3; D gene ambiguous. Per the germline V gene, CDR1 is ENHRY and CDR2 is SYGVKD. V was pared by 3 bases and J by 0 bases, with 13 bases between. This CDR3 spans 16 amino acids. CDR3 DNA sequence: TGTGCCATCAGTGAAAGGAGCGCCCCAAGCACAGATACGCAGTATTTT. This codes for CAISERSAPSTDTQYF.

This clone has a handful of counts. This rearrangement joins TRBV5-1 to TRBJ2-7; D unresolved. CDR3 length: 12 amino acids. Between the trimmed V and J ends, which lost 4 bases and 3 bases, there was a span of 8 bases. The germline V gene has CDR1 SGHRS and CDR2 YFSETQ. CDR3 loop: CASSRRSYEQYF. CDR3 in DNA: TGCGCCAGCAGCCGTCGGAGCTACGAGCAGTACTTC.

The chain joins TRBV6-5 to TRBJ1-2; 7 bases agree with TRBD1. CDR3 length: 15 amino acids. The germline V gene encodes CDR1 MNHEY and CDR2 SVGAGI. V dropped 6 bases and J dropped 0; count of bases not matched to a gene: 7. The CDR3 sequence: CASRTGYQANYGYTF. The CDR3 DNA reads as TGTGCCAGCAGGACAGGGTATCAAGCTAACTATGGCTACACCTTC.

This clone was seen just once. The chain couples TRBV12-3 or TRBV12-4 to TRBJ2-7; D gene ambiguous. Trimming left V 5 bases short and J 4 bases short, with 9 bases between. The CDR3 is made up of 12 amino acids. DNA of the CDR3: TGTGCCAGCAGTCCCATGAGGTACGAGCAGTACTTC. Protein sequence: CASSPMRYEQYF.

The rearrangement links TRBV6-1 to TRBJ2-1; 8 bases match TRBD1. The V gene end was trimmed by 0 bases and the J gene end by 3 bases; junction bases not matched to a gene: 4. This CDR3 is built from 16 residues. CDR1 is MNHNS, CDR2 SASEGT, per germline. The CDR3 sequence is CASSEAGTGGYNEQFF. DNA for the CDR3: TGTGCCAGCAGTGAAGCGGGGACAGGTGGCTACAATGAGCAGTTCTTC.

The chain links TRBV4-1 to TRBJ1-1; D call uncertain. This CDR3 has 16 residues. The V end lost 3 bases, the J end lost 8 bases, and 22 bases lay between the germline ends. Looked up from germline, CDR1 is MGHRA and CDR2 is YSYEKL. This chain's CDR3 is CASSQGFTARGTEAFF. The CDR3 DNA sequence: TGCGCCAGCAGCCAGGGCTTTACAGCCCGGGGAACCGAAGCTTTCTTT.

The V call is TRBV5-5, the J call TRBJ2-1; D is possibly TRBD1 (6 bases). V lost 0 bases to trimming and J lost 3 bases, with 22 bases between them. The V gene's germline CDR1 is SGHKS and CDR2 YYEKEE (reference sequence). This CDR3 comprises 19 residues. DNA of the CDR3: TGTGCCAGCAGCTTGGCTAAAGGGACAACCGAAATCCACTACAATGAGCAGTTCTTC. Its protein is CASSLAKGTTEIHYNEQFF.

This sequence joins TRBV6-1 and TRBJ2-3; 8 bases are a match to TRBD1. The CDR3 totals 16 residues. V lost 2 bases to trimming and J lost 0 bases; unmatched junction nucleotides: 4. Germline CDR1 MNHNS, CDR2 SASEGT. The CDR3 protein is CASSESGGGSTDTQYF. For the CDR3, the DNA is TGTGCCAGCAGTGAATCAGGGGGCGGGAGCACAGATACGCAGTATTTT.

The chain combines TRBV18 with TRBJ1-5, with D possibly being TRBD1 (5 bases). This CDR3 has 14 residues. V was trimmed by 3 bases and J by 5 bases, leaving 11 bases between them. Germline CDR1 KGHSH, CDR2 LQKENI. CDR3 residues: CASSPRDRYQPQHF. DNA for the CDR3: TGTGCCAGCTCACCCCGGGACCGATATCAGCCCCAGCATTTT.

The chain uses TRBV28 and TRBJ1-4, with D unresolved. Trimming left V 6 bases short and J 7 bases short, with 15 bases between. The CDR3 consists of 14 residues. Germline loops: CDR1 MDHEN, CDR2 SYDVKM. The CDR3 DNA reads TGTGCCAGCAGCCCCGGAGGCCCCCTTGAAAAACTGTTTTTT. Protein product: CASSPGGPLEKLFF.

This chain uses TRBV29-1 with TRBJ1-1; 7 bases align to TRBD1. The germline CDR1 and CDR2 sequences are SQVTM and ANQGSEA. The CDR3 spans 14 residues. V lost 4 bases and J lost 1; bases outside the gene matches: 6. CDR3 sequence (DNA): TGCAGCGTTGGCCCAGGGGGGAGGAACACTGAAGCTTTCTTT. Translated: CSVGPGGRNTEAFF. Looking up the rest from reference TRBV29-1 and TRBJ1-1 gives the full variable domain: SAVISQKPSRDICQRGTSLTIQCQVDSQVTMMFWYRQQPGQSLTLIATANQGSEATYESGFVIDKFPISRPNLTFSTLTVSNMSPEDSSIYLCSVGPGGRNTEAFFGQGTRLTVV.

The rearrangement uses TRBV29-1 and TRBJ1-5, with D unresolved. V was cut by 4 bases and J by 4 bases, with 11 bases left in between. The CDR3 length is 13 residues. CDR1 is SQVTM, CDR2 ANQGSEA, per germline. In nucleotides, the CDR3 is TGCAGCGTTGGCCGGGGTCCAAATCAGCCCCAGCATTTT. Encoded protein: CSVGRGPNQPQHF.

As concerns this clone: Mismatch with germline at one junction end may stem from a read error. The rearrangement links TRBV11-3 to TRBJ1-3; D ambiguous. Germline CDR1 reads SGHNT; CDR2 reads YENEEA. CDR3 size: 13 residues. CDR3 sequence (DNA): TGTGCCAGTAGCTGGGGAGCTGGAAACACCATATATTTT. Translating gives CASSWGAGNTIYF. Drawing the rest from reference TRBV11-3 and TRBJ1-3, the complete variable domain is EAGVVQSPRYKIIEKKQPVAFWCNPISGHNTLYWYLQNLGQGPELLIRYENEEAVDDSQLPKDRFSAERLKGVDSTLKIQPAELGDSAVYLCASSWGAGNTIYFGEGSWLTVV.